This entry describes one T cell receptor beta chain. This sample is part of a study of control samples from healthy donors and cancer patients. The CDR3 spans 18 residues. The V segment lost 3 bases and the J segment 0 bases; nucleotides outside the gene matches: 6. Per the germline V gene, CDR1 is KGHDR and CDR2 is SFDVKD. Sequencing used immunoSEQ multiplex PCR; TCRdb keeps in-frame clones, though not all of them. The table shows 150,000 to 180,000 clones, with more than 85% occurring only once. The chain is built from TRBV24-1 and TRBJ2-2, with TRBD2 identical over 10 bases. Source material: blood. This TCR derives from a man aged 50-59 years in good health. CDR3 sequence: CATSDGTSGNANTGELFF. For the CDR3, the DNA is TGTGCCACCAGTGATGGAACTAGCGGGAATGCGAACACCGGGGAGCTGTTTTTT.